This section outlines one T cell receptor beta chain sequence together with its context. Using immunoSEQ multiplex PCR, the repertoire was profiled, and TCRdb retains in-frame clones only, with some absent. The table has fewer than 10,000 clones, approximately 85% seen once. The CDR3 consists of 16 residues. Losses at the gene ends were 3 bases for V and 2 bases for J; bases not matched to a gene: 4. Germline V lookup: CDR1 SGHAT, CDR2 FQNNGV. TCRs were sequenced from three patients responding to pembrolizumab. The data derive from a study of PD-1 blockade in mismatch repair-deficient tumors. The receptor was isolated from an adult with mismatch repair-deficient cancer. The source material was PBMCs, sampled almost 47 weeks after starting pembrolizumab. The chain links TRBV11-2 to TRBJ2-3; 11 positions agree with TRBD2. The CDR3 coding sequence is TGTGCCAGCAGCTTCTGGACTAGCGGGTTCACAGATACGCAGTATTTT. This sequence encodes CASSFWTSGFTDTQYF.